These 27 T cell receptor beta chains were sequenced from one sample in a study of blood T cell repertoires in COVID-19. The repertoire was sequenced with immunoSEQ multiplex PCR; TCRdb's copy has only in-frame clones and lacks some. The table records about 55,000 clones, around 83% of them present only once. Input material: peripheral blood. Every receptor here comes from a human donor in a cohort sampled during active or convalescent COVID-19.

The chain has TRBV12-3 or TRBV12-4 and TRBJ1-4; D perhaps matches TRBD1 (5 bases). The CDR3 length is 13 residues. V was pared by 3 bases and J by 8 bases, with 10 bases between. DNA for the CDR3: TGTGCCAGCAGTTTCATTAGGGGAGAAAAACTGTTTTTT. This encodes CASSFIRGEKLFF.

This chain joins TRBV24-1 and TRBJ1-1, with TRBD1 matching 8 bases. This CDR3 comprises 16 residues. CDR1 and CDR2 from the germline V gene are KGHDR and SFDVKD. V shed 4 bases, J shed 5 bases, and the junction held 11 bases outside the gene matches. The CDR3 DNA is TGTGCCACCAGTGAGGCAAAGGGACAGGCGTATACTGAAGCTTTCTTT. Translating gives CATSEAKGQAYTEAFF.

The chain has TRBV3-1 (or the pseudogene TRBV3-2) and TRBJ1-2; 12 bases fit TRBD1. V lost 4 bases to trimming and J lost 8 bases; unmatched junction nucleotides: 11. CDR3 length: 16 amino acids. Germline V gene lookup returns CDR1 LGHDT and CDR2 YNNKEL (reference sequence). CDR3 coding DNA: TGTGCCAGCAGCCCCCAGAAGGGACAGGGGGCAGGAGGCTACACCTTC. Translation: CASSPQKGQGAGGYTF.

The chain has TRBV5-5 and TRBJ1-1, with D possibly TRBD1 on 6 matching bases. The CDR3 runs 13 residues. The V and J ends lost 8 bases and 4 bases respectively, with 15 bases between them. The germline V gene encodes CDR1 SGHKS and CDR2 YYEKEE (reference sequence). The DNA of the CDR3 is TGTGCCAGTAACAGGGAATCGGGCACTGAAGCTTTCTTT. It specifies CASNRESGTEAFF.

The rearrangement uses TRBV27 and TRBJ2-3; D is unclear. The germline gives CDR1 MNHEY, CDR2 SMNVEV (reference sequence). The CDR3 loop spans 13 amino acids. Deletions cut 6 bases from V and 0 bases from J, with 7 bases between. The CDR3 DNA reads as TGTGCCAGCAGAAGCCCTAGCACAGATACGCAGTATTTT. Amino acid sequence: CASRSPSTDTQYF.

The chain links TRBV5-6 to TRBJ1-2; D might be TRBD1 (5 bases). The CDR3 loop spans 17 amino acids. CDR1 SGHDT and CDR2 YYEEEE come from the germline V gene. V lost 5 bases and J lost 0, with 20 bases in between. CDR3 region: CASRVSREVLPNYGYTF. The CDR3 DNA reads as TGTGCCAGCAGGGTTTCCAGGGAAGTTTTACCTAACTATGGCTACACCTTC.

V gene TRBV18 combines with J gene TRBJ2-7; TRBD2 matches 7 bases. V was clipped by 3 bases and J by 0 bases; unmatched bases: 5. Germline V gives CDR1 KGHSH, CDR2 LQKENI. This CDR3 is 15 amino acids long. DNA of the CDR3: TGTGCCAGCTCACCGTCGGGGGGTTCCTCCTACGAGCAGTACTTC. Encoded protein: CASSPSGGSSYEQYF.

This chain joins TRBV6-5 and TRBJ1-5; 7 bases match TRBD1. The V gene end was trimmed by 8 bases and the J gene end by 0 bases; junction bases not matched to a gene: 7. The CDR3 is 15 residues long. CDR1 and CDR2 (germline): MNHEY, SVGAGI. CDR3 region: CASQPTGDSNQPQHF. CDR3 nucleotides: TGTGCCAGCCAACCCACAGGGGATAGCAATCAGCCCCAGCATTTT.

This clone was seen a few times. The chain links TRBV6-1 to TRBJ1-1; 7 bases are shared with TRBD1. This CDR3 is built from 15 residues. Germline-derived CDR1 and CDR2 are MNHNS and SASEGT. Trimming removed 3 bases from V and 1 base from J; junction bases left unmatched: 5. The CDR3 spells CASSDHRGPNTEAFF. CDR3 DNA sequence: TGTGCCAGCAGTGACCACAGGGGCCCGAACACTGAAGCTTTCTTT.

This chain connects TRBV9 to TRBJ2-1, with 11 bases aligning to TRBD2. The germline gives CDR1 SGDLS, CDR2 YYNGEE. CDR3 length equals 15 residues. J was trimmed by 10 bases and V by 4 bases; bases with no gene match: 10. CDR3 sequence (DNA): TGTGCCAGCAGCTCTCGACTAGCGGGGAGACGAGAGCAGTTCTTC. Its protein product is CASSSRLAGRREQFF.

The rearrangement uses TRBV7-9 and TRBJ2-1; TRBD1 is a possible D gene (6 bases). The CDR3 has 12 residues. Germline V gene data show CDR1 as SEHNR and CDR2 as FQNEAQ (reference sequence). V was cut by 8 bases and J by 3 bases, with 8 bases left in between. For the CDR3, the DNA is TGTGCCAGCTCAGGGGACTACAATGAGCAGTTCTTC. It yields the protein CASSGDYNEQFF.

The chain couples TRBV5-1 to TRBJ2-1, with a weak D call TRBD1 (5 bases). The CDR3 spans 13 residues. CDR1 is SGHRS and CDR2 is YFSETQ in the germline V gene. Trimming left V 0 bases short and J 6 bases short, with 7 bases between. The CDR3 DNA reads TGCGCCAGCAGCTTGGCGACAGCCAATGAGCAGTTCTTC. It codes for CASSLATANEQFF.

This clone was detected only once. This chain uses TRBV13 with TRBJ1-2; 7 bases align to TRBD1. J gave up 7 bases and V 8 bases, and 10 bases lay outside the gene matches. The CDR3 runs 13 residues. Germline loops: CDR1 PRHDT, CDR2 FYEKMQ (reference sequence). CDR3 coding DNA: TGTGCCAGCGGATTGACAGGGATTGGTGGCTACACCTTC. Its protein product is CASGLTGIGGYTF.

In this sample, this clone turned up a few times. CDR3 sequence: CASSSLGRQRNEKLFF. CDR3 sequence (DNA): TGCGCCAGCAGCTCGCTCGGGAGACAGCGGAATGAAAAACTGTTTTTT. V usage is TRBV5-1 and J usage is TRBJ1-4; perhaps TRBD1 as D (5 bases). The germline CDR1 and CDR2 sequences are SGHRS and YFSETQ. V lost 3 bases to trimming and J lost 5 bases, with 17 bases between them. This CDR3 region has 16 residues.

This chain joins TRBV9 and TRBJ2-3; D is undetermined. CDR3 size: 15 residues. Trimming cost V 0 bases and J 1 base, with 9 bases left between them. From germline, CDR1 is SGDLS and CDR2 YYNGEE. The CDR3 here is CASSVGEIRTDTQYF. The CDR3, as DNA: TGTGCCAGCAGCGTAGGCGAGATTCGCACAGATACGCAGTATTTT.

This chain connects TRBV2 to TRBJ1-2, with 9 bases that match TRBD1. The CDR3 length is 14 residues. Germline loops: CDR1 SNHLY, CDR2 FYNNEI. V was pared by 4 bases and J by 7 bases, with 7 bases of the junction left unmatched. In DNA, the CDR3 is TGTGCCAGCAGTGTCCGTGGACAGGGGTCTGGCTACACCTTC. It yields the protein CASSVRGQGSGYTF.

The J gene is TRBJ2-2, the V gene TRBV5-8, with D possibly being TRBD2 (6 bases). Per the germline V gene, CDR1 is SGHTS and CDR2 is YDEGEE. There are 15 residues in the CDR3. Deletions cut 4 bases from V and 1 base from J, with 11 bases between. The CDR3 region is CASSQLGGNTGELFF. CDR3 bases: TGTGCCAGCAGCCAACTGGGAGGGAACACCGGGGAGCTGTTTTTT.

Written as DNA, the CDR3 is TGTGCCAGCAGAAACCAGGCATCGGGGGGCCCAGATACGCAGTATTTT. Its protein is CASRNQASGGPDTQYF. This rearrangement joins TRBV6-6 to TRBJ2-3, with D maybe TRBD2 (7 bases). The V and J ends lost 6 bases and 4 bases respectively, with 20 bases between them. CDR1 and CDR2 from the germline V gene are MNHNY and SVGAGI (reference sequence). This CDR3 contains 16 residues.

CDR3 bases: TGTGCCAGCAGCCAAGACGGTCAGGGCCATCAGCCCCAGCATTTT. Its translation: CASSQDGQGHQPQHF. The chain joins TRBV3-1 (or the pseudogene TRBV3-2) to TRBJ1-5; possible D gene TRBD1, 5 bases. The CDR3 loop spans 15 amino acids. CDR1 LGHDT and CDR2 YNNKEL come from the germline V gene (reference sequence). V lost 0 bases, J lost 5 bases, and 11 bases lay in between.

CDR3 sequence: CASGIDRVGNSPLHF. CDR3 in DNA: TGTGCTAGTGGAATTGACAGGGTGGGGAATTCACCCCTCCACTTT. The chain recombines TRBV12-5 with TRBJ1-6, with TRBD1 matching over 7 bases. Germline assignment: CDR1 LGHNT and CDR2 FRNRAP. This CDR3 region has 15 residues. V shed 6 bases, J shed 7 bases, and the junction held 9 bases outside the gene matches.

V and J are TRBV25-1 and TRBJ1-2; 7 bases align to TRBD1. After removal of 1 base from V and 8 bases from J, the junction contained 7 bases not matched to a gene. Germline V gene lookup returns CDR1 MGHDK and CDR2 SYGVNS. This CDR3 is built from 14 residues. CDR3 DNA: TGTGCCAGCAGTGAATCGGCCAGGGGGTACGGCTACACCTTC. It is translated as CASSESARGYGYTF.

The V and J genes are TRBV7-6 and TRBJ2-7, with D possibly matching TRBD2 (6 bases). V was clipped by 3 bases and J by 4 bases, with 16 bases between them. The germline V gene has CDR1 SGHVS and CDR2 FNYEAQ. The CDR3 is 15 amino acids. The CDR3 loop is CASSLAEGPGYEQYF. CDR3 DNA sequence: TGTGCCAGCAGCTTGGCGGAGGGCCCTGGGTACGAGCAGTACTTC.

The genes are TRBV7-9 and TRBJ1-2; D not certain. CDR1 SEHNR and CDR2 FQNEAQ come from the germline V gene (reference sequence). Deletions cut 1 base from V and 6 bases from J, with 18 bases between. This CDR3 contains 16 residues. Here the CDR3 reads CASSLEVLSGKNGYTF. DNA of the CDR3: TGTGCCAGCAGCTTAGAGGTATTATCGGGGAAGAATGGCTACACCTTC.

The rearrangement uses TRBV6-5 and TRBJ1-2, with TRBD1 matching over 12 bases. From germline, CDR1 is MNHEY and CDR2 SVGAGI. The CDR3 is 15 residues long. Unmatched junction bases numbered 4, after V lost 0 bases and J lost 8 bases. CDR3: CASSYSLGTGGGYTF. For the CDR3, the DNA is TGTGCCAGCAGTTACTCCCTAGGGACAGGGGGCGGCTACACCTTC.

V is TRBV7-2 and J is TRBJ1-2, with TRBD1 matching 8 bases. Germline V gene data show CDR1 as SGHTA and CDR2 as FQGNSA. The trim removed 4 bases at V and 3 bases at J, leaving 10 bases unmatched. CDR3 length: 16 residues. Here the CDR3 reads CASSSRTGTNYYGYTF. The CDR3 DNA is TGTGCCAGCAGCTCCAGGACAGGGACGAACTACTATGGCTACACCTTC.

CDR3 coding DNA: TGTGCCAGCAGTGACGCGCTGGACACTGAAGCTTTCTTT. Its translation is CASSDALDTEAFF. The J gene is TRBJ1-1, the V gene TRBV6-4; the D is unclear. Germline CDR1 is MRHNA and CDR2 is SNTAGT. The CDR3 totals 13 residues. V lost 2 bases, J lost 3 bases, and 7 bases lay in between.

The rearrangement joins TRBV7-2 to TRBJ1-2; D not resolved. Trimming took 2 bases from V and 8 from J, leaving 9 bases between them. The CDR3 length is 12 residues. CDR1 SGHTA and CDR2 FQGNSA come from the germline V gene. The CDR3 DNA is TGTGCCAGCAGCTTAATGCGTTCCGGCTACACCTTC. This gives the protein CASSLMRSGYTF.